This T cell receptor (beta chain) appears in the sequencing data of a study of blood T cell repertoires in COVID-19. By share of the sample, this clone is medium-sized (0.01 to 0.1%). TCRdb keeps only in-frame clones here, not all; method: immunoSEQ multiplex PCR. Of approximately 68,000 clones in the sample, just over 85% are singletons; the top ten hold roughly 11%. CDR1 and CDR2 from the germline V gene are MDHEN and SYDVKM. CDR3 length equals 13 residues. The V gene lost 10 bases and the J gene lost 2 bases, with 12 bases spanning the gap. The receptor comes from a man in his sixties or seventies with active or convalescent COVID-19. Sequenced: peripheral blood. This chain links TRBV28 with TRBJ1-5; D may be TRBD1 (6 bases). This CDR3 is CATQNRGNQPQHF. The CDR3 region has the DNA TGTGCCACCCAAAACAGGGGCAATCAGCCCCAGCATTTT. The variable domain in full, completed from reference TRBV28 and TRBJ1-5, reads DVKVTQSSRYLVKRTGEKVFLECVQDMDHENMFWYRQDPGLGLRLIYFSYDVKMKEKGDIPEGYSVSREKKERFSLILESASTNQTSMYLCATQNRGNQPQHFGDGTRLSIL.